Listed here is a single T cell receptor beta chain. No antigen is known for it. This entry comes from a study of T cell responses to AZD1222 COVID-19 vaccine. Overall study: Samples with a second dose at about 4 or about 12 weeks were pooled together. Notes on the study in general: CD4 TCRs associated with vaccination spanned spike, dominating at 160-218 and 743-854. Baseline seropositivity characterized only six AZD1222 recipients.

Germline-derived CDR1 and CDR2 are MDHEN and SYDVKM. V was clipped by 8 bases and J by 0 bases, with 11 bases between them. This CDR3 has 14 residues. Profiling relied on immunoSEQ multiplex PCR, and the TCRdb table lists in-frame clones only, not all of them. The sample lists under 150,000 clones; roughly 90% were seen once. This sample comprised peripheral blood, obtained on day 0 of AZD1222 vaccination. This clonotype was sampled from an adult in good health. The V gene is TRBV28, the J gene TRBJ1-5; a weak D match, TRBD1 (5 bases). The CDR3 loop is CASGETDSNQPQHF. DNA of the CDR3: TGTGCCAGCGGGGAGACAGATAGCAATCAGCCCCAGCATTTT.